One sample yielded the 14 T cell receptor beta chains listed below, sequenced in a study of T cells expressing NK-cell markers (dated by TCRdb to 2018 to 2021). The method behind the library was 5' RACE. The instrument given in TCRdb is Illumina HiSeq 2000. The reads, reprocessed by TCRdb, yield one row per CDR3 protein sequence and no DNA. The table of this sample itemizes about 300,000 distinct CDR3 sequences. The top ten clones comprise around 4.2% of the sample. The sequenced material came from blood T cells: a sorted CD56 or NKG2C T cell subset, CD4+ or CD8+ T cells, or bulk PBMC T cells (not recorded which). These receptors all come from a woman between 18 and 70 years old in good health.

Here the CDR3 reads CASSEVGWGSQHF. This chain uses TRBV6-1 with TRBJ1-5. CDR3 length: 13 amino acids. Germline-derived CDR1 and CDR2 are MNHNS and SASEGT.

The chain joins TRBV12-3 or TRBV12-4 to TRBJ2-3; TCRdb designates TRBD2, a call that cannot be tested without DNA. The CDR3 consists of 15 residues. Here the CDR3 reads CASSRLAGTTDTQYF.

The V call is TRBV5-1, the J call TRBJ1-2; TCRdb picks TRBD1, but there is no DNA to check that call. The CDR3 sequence is 14 residues long. The germline V gene encodes CDR1 SGHRS and CDR2 YFSETQ. The CDR3 is CASSYDRVNYGYTF.

This chain joins TRBV10-3 and TRBJ2-3; TCRdb's D call, TRBD2, is unchecked because there is no DNA. CDR3 size: 17 residues. CDR1 ENHRY and CDR2 SYGVKD come from the germline V gene. The CDR3: CATGTGRLAGESDTQYF.

The V gene is TRBV28, the J gene TRBJ2-5; TCRdb designates TRBD2, a call that cannot be tested without DNA. Germline V lookup: CDR1 MDHEN, CDR2 SYDVKM. CDR3 length: 16 residues. This CDR3 reads CASSFGVAGGEETQYF.

The rearrangement joins TRBV11-2 to TRBJ1-1; the TCRdb D gene call, TRBD1, has no DNA to confirm it. Germline V gene data show CDR1 as SGHAT and CDR2 as FQNNGV. This CDR3 is built from 14 residues. CDR3 sequence reads: CASSLARTEGEAFF.

The gene calls are TRBV18 and TRBJ2-3; TCRdb indicates TRBD1, and absent DNA this call remains unverified. CDR3 length: 13 residues. CDR1 and CDR2 (germline): KGHSH, LQKENI. The CDR3 here is CASSRDRSDTQYF. Variable domain in full (rest from reference TRBV18 and TRBJ2-3): NAGVMQNPRHLVRRRGQEARLRCSPMKGHSHVYWYRQLPEEGLKFMVYLQKENIIDESGMPKERFSAEFPKEGPSILRIQQVVRGDSAAYFCASSRDRSDTQYFGPGTRLTVL.

This rearrangement joins TRBV2 to TRBJ2-5; TCRdb's D call, TRBD1, is unchecked because there is no DNA. This CDR3 region has 14 residues. Germline V gives CDR1 SNHLY, CDR2 FYNNEI. CDR3 protein: CASIVGQYQETQYF.

The chain has TRBV2 and TRBJ1-5. Germline assignment: CDR1 SNHLY and CDR2 FYNNEI. CDR3 length equals 15 residues. The CDR3 region is CASREDPSANQPQHF.

The CDR3 loop is CASSSSLAGGRETQYF. This chain joins TRBV7-2 and TRBJ2-5; TCRdb's assignment of TRBD2 cannot be checked, as there is no DNA. Germline V gene lookup returns CDR1 SGHTA and CDR2 FQGNSA. The CDR3 loop spans 16 amino acids.

This chain links TRBV10-3 with TRBJ2-1. This CDR3 comprises 14 residues. Germline V gene data show CDR1 as ENHRY and CDR2 as SYGVKD. Here the CDR3 reads CAISGGTPDNEQFF.

The rearrangement links TRBV7-8 to TRBJ2-1; there is no DNA to check the TCRdb D call of TRBD2. Germline V lookup: CDR1 SGHVS, CDR2 FQNEAQ. CDR3 length: 16 amino acids. This CDR3 is CASSWGLAGGYNEQFF.

The chain carries TRBV28 and TRBJ1-2; absent DNA, TCRdb's TRBD1 call cannot be checked. Germline values: CDR1 MDHEN, CDR2 SYDVKM. The CDR3 is 14 residues long. The CDR3 loop is CASSFPDRNYGYTF.

The chain employs TRBV20-1 and TRBJ2-3; the D call of TRBD1 rests on TCRdb alone, since no DNA is present to check it. The CDR3 is made up of 15 amino acids. Germline CDR1 is DFQATT and CDR2 is SNEGSKA (reference sequence). The CDR3 loop reads CSARDGQASTDTQYF.